This T cell receptor (beta chain) originates from a study of T cell changes during pregnancy in multiple sclerosis. This CDR3 region has 16 residues. CDR1 is MRHNA and CDR2 is SNTAGT in the germline V gene. Unmatched junction bases numbered 10, after V lost 5 bases and J lost 6 bases. Method: immunoSEQ multiplex PCR; TCRdb's copy keeps in-frame clones and lacks some. Among approximately 60,000 clones listed, 94% were seen once. The chain uses TRBV6-4 and TRBJ2-2; 9 bases are shared with TRBD2. Sample: CD8+ T cells from peripheral blood mononuclear cells, taken in the third trimester of pregnancy. The TCR sequence derives from a female donor with multiple sclerosis, enrolled in a pregnancy study. The DNA of the CDR3 is TGTGCCAGCAGTCAATCTAGCGGGGCCGGCGCCGGGGAGCTGTTTTTT. Translated, it gives CASSQSSGAGAGELFF.